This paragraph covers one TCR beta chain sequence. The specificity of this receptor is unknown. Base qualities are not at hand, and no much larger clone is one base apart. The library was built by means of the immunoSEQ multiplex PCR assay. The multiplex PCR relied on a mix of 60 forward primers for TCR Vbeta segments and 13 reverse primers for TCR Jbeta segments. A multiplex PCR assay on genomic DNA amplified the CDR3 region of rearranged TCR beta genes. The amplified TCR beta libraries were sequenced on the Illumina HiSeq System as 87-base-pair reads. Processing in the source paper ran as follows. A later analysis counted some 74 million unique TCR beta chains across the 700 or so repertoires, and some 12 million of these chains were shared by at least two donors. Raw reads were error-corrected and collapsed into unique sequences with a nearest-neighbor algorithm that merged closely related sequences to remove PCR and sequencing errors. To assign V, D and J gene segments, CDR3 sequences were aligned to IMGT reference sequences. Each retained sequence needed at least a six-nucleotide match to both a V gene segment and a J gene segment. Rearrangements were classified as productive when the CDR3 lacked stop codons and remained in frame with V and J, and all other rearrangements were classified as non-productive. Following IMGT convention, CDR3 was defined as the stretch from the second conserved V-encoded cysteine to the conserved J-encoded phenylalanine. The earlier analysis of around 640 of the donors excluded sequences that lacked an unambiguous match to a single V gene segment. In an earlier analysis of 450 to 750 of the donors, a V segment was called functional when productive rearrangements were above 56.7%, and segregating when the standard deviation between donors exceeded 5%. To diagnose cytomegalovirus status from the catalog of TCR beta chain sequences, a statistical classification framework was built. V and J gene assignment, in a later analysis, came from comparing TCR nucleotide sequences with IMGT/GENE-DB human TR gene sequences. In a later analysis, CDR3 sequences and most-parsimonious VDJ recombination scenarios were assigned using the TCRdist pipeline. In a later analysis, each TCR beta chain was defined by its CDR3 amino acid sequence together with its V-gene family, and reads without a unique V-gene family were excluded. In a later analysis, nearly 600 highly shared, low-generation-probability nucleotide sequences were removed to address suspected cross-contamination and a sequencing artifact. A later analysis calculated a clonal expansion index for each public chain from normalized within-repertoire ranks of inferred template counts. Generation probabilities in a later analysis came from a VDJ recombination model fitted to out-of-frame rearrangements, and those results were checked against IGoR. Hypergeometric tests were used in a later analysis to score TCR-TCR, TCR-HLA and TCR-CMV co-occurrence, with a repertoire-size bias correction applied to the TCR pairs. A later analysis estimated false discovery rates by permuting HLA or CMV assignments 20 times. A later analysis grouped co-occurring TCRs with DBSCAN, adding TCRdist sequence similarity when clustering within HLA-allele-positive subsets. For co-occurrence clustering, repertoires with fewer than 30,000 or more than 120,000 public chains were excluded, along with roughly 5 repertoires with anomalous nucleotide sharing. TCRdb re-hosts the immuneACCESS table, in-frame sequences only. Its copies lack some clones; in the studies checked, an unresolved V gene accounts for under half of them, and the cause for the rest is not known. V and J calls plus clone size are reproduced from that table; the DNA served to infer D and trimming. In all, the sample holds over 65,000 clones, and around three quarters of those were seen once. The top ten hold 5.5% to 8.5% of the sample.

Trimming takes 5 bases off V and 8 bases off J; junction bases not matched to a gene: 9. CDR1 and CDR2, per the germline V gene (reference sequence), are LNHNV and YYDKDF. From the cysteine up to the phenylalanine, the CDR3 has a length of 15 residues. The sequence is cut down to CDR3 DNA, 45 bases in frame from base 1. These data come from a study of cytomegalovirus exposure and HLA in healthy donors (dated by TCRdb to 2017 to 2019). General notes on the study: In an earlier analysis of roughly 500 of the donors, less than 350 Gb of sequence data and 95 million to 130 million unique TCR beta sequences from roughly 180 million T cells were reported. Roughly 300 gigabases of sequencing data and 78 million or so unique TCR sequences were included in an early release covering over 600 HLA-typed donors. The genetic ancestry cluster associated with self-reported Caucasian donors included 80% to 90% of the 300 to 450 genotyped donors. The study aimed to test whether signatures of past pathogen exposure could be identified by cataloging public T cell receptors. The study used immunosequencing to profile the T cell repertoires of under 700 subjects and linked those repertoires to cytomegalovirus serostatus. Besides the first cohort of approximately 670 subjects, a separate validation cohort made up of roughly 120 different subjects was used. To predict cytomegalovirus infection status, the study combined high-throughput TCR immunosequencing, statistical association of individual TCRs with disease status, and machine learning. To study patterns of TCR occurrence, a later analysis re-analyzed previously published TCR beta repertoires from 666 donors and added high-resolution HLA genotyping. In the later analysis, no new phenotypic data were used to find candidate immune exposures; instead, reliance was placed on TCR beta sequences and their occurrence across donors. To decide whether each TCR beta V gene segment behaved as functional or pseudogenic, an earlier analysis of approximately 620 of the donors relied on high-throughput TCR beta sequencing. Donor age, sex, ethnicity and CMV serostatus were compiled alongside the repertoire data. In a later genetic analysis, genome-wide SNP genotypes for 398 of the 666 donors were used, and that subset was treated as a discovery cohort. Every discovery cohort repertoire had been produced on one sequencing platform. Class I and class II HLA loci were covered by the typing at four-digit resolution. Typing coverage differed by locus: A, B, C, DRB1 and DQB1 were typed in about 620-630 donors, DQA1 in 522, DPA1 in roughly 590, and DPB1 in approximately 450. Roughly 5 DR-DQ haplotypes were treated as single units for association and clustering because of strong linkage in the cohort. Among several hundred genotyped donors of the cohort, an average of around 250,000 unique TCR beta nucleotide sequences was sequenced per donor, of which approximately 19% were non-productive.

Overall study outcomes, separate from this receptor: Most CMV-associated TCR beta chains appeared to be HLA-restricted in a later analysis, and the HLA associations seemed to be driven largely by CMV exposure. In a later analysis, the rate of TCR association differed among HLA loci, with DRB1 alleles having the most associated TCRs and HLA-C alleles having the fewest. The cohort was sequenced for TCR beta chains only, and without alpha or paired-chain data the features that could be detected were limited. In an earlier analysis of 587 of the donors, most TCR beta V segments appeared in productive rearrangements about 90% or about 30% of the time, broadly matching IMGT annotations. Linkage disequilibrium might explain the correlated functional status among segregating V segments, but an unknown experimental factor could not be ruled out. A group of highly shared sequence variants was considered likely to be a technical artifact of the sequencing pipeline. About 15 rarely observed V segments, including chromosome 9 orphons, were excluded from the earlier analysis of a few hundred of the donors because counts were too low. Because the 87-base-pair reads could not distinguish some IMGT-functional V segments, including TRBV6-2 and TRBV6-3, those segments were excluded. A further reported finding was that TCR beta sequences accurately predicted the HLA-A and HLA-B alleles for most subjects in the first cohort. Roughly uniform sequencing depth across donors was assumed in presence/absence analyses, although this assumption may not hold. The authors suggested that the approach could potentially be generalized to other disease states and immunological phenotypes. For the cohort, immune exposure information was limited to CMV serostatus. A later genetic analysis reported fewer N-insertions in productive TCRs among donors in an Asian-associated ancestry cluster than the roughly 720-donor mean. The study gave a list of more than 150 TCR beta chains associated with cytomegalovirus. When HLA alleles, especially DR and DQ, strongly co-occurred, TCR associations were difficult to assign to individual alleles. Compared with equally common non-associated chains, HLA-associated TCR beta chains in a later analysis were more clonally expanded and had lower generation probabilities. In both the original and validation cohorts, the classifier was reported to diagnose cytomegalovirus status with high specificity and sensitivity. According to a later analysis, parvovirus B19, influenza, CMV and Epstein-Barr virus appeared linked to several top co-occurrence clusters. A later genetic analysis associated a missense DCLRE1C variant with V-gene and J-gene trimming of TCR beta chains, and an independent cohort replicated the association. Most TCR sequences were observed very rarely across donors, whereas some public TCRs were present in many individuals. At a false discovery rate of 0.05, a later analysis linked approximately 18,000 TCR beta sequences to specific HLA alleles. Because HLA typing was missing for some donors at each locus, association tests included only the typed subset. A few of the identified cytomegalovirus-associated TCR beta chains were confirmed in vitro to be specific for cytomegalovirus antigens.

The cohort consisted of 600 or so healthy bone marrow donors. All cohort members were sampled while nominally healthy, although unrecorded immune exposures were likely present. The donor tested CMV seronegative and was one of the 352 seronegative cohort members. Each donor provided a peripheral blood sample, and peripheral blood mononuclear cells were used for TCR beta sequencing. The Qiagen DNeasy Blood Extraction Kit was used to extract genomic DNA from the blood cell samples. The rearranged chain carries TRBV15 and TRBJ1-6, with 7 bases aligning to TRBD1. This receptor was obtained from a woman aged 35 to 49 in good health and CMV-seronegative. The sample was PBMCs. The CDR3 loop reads CATSGQQGGYSPLHF. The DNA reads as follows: TGTGCCACCAGCGGCCAGCAAGGGGGCTATTCACCCCTCCACTTT. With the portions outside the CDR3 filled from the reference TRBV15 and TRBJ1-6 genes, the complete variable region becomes DAMVIQNPRYQVTQFGKPVTLSCSQTLNHNVMYWYQQKSSQAPKLLFHYYDKDFNNEADTPDNFQSRRPNTSFCFLDIRSPGLGDTAMYLCATSGQQGGYSPLHFGNGTRLTVT.